Described below is a single T cell receptor (beta chain) sequence and its context. Its antigen is unidentified. Sequencing was performed with immunoSEQ multiplex PCR; in TCRdb, only in-frame clones are kept and a portion is missing. The profile covers under 850,000 clones, with about two thirds appearing a single time and under 2% taken by the ten largest. Looked up from germline, CDR1 is SGHTA and CDR2 is FQGNSA. CDR3 length: 15 residues. V was clipped by 5 bases and J by 5 bases; unmatched bases: 4. This sample was taken from a study of shared clonotypes between healthy human individuals. Study-wide context: Three CD4 naive, three CD4 memory, two CD8 naive and one CD8 memory plate were used per donor. Overall study results and limits: Although depth was large, rarefaction showed that sequencing of the sorted subsets was incomplete. Shared clonotypes: about 4.6% naive CD4, 3% to 3.5% naive CD8, less than 2.5% memory CD4, 0.4% to 0.5% memory CD8.

This sequence joins TRBV7-2 and TRBJ2-2; 11 nucleotides align to TRBD2. Sequenced input: memory CD4+ T cells sorted from blood. Documented subset: CD45RA-negative fraction. The receptor comes from a woman aged 25 to 45 in good health. The CDR3 sequence: CASSLRTSGTGELFF. In nucleotides, the CDR3 is TGTGCCAGCAGCCTAAGGACTAGCGGGACCGGGGAGCTGTTTTTT.